There are a few counts of the clone carrying this TCR beta chain. Its antigen is unidentified. It was with a sample-barcoded 5' primer and a J-beta primer mix that a second PCR of about 6 to 12 cycles was run. TCRdb re-derived calls from the 5' RACE reads in MiXCR, one entry per CDR3 protein. Among 1,500,000 or so distinct CDR3 sequences listed, roughly 60% were seen once. The data stem from a study of blood T cells in healthy people across ages. Background on the study: About one barcoded TCR beta cDNA was captured per two T cells.

Study-wide findings and caveats: A roughly linear age-dependent decrease characterized TCR beta diversity per million T cells.

The trim removed 2 bases at V and 3 bases at J, leaving 4 bases unmatched. The CDR3 has 14 residues. Germline V gene data show CDR1 as SEHNR and CDR2 as FQNEAQ (reference sequence). What was sequenced was blood. This clonotype was sampled from a man in his late teens or twenties in good health. The gene calls are TRBV7-9 and TRBJ2-7, with 7 bases identical to TRBD1. The CDR3 loop reads CASSLRGRDYEQYF. As DNA, the CDR3 is TGTGCCAGCAGCTTAAGGGGGCGAGACTACGAGCAGTACTTC. Looking up the rest from reference TRBV7-9 and TRBJ2-7 gives the full variable domain: DTGVSQNPRHKITKRGQNVTFRCDPISEHNRLYWYRQTLGQGPEFLTYFQNEAQLEKSRLLSDRFSAERPKGSFSTLEIQRTEQGDSAMYLCASSLRGRDYEQYFGPGTRLTVT.